These 10 T cell receptor beta chains originate from one sample sequenced in a study of T cell responses to AZD1222 COVID-19 vaccine (dated by TCRdb to the early 2020s). What this sample's time point label stands for: baseline before first vaccination. Library creation used the immunoSEQ multiplex PCR assay. TCRdb provides this immuneACCESS table in a form limited to in-frame rearrangements. Some clones are lacking; in checked studies, under half of them reflect an unresolved V gene, and why the rest are absent is not known. This sample is represented by some 140,000 clones; about 91% of them were singletons. Of the sample, approximately 3% falls within the top ten clones. The sample consisted of peripheral blood, taken on day 0 of AZD1222 vaccination. These receptors originate from an adult in good health.

The chain couples TRBV6-5 to TRBJ2-1, with D tentatively TRBD2 (7 bases). V was clipped by 0 bases and J by 5 bases, with 14 bases between them. The CDR3 loop spans 16 amino acids. CDR1 MNHEY and CDR2 SVGAGI come from the germline V gene. The CDR3 bases are TGTGCCAGCAGTTACTCGCGCGGGGGCGGCGACAATGAGCAGTTCTTC. It encodes CASSYSRGGGDNEQFF.

V is TRBV11-2 and J is TRBJ2-7, with no clear D. Germline V CDR1 and CDR2: SGHAT, FQNNGV. V was pared by 1 base and J by 3 bases, with 10 bases between. The CDR3 totals 14 residues. The CDR3 loop is CASSLAADYYEQYF. The CDR3 DNA is TGTGCCAGCAGCTTAGCTGCCGATTACTACGAGCAGTACTTC.

The rearrangement links TRBV5-6 to TRBJ1-4, with a tentative D call TRBD1 (6 bases). The ends were cut back, 1 base at V and 8 bases at J, with 12 bases in the middle. The CDR3 runs 14 residues. Germline values: CDR1 SGHDT, CDR2 YYEEEE. CDR3 protein: CASSLTGKEEKLFF. For the CDR3, the DNA is TGTGCCAGCAGCTTGACAGGGAAAGAAGAAAAACTGTTTTTT.

The chain recombines TRBV6-2 or TRBV6-3 with TRBJ1-1; TRBD1 matches at 7 bases. Trimming took 0 bases from V and 1 from J; bases not matched to a gene: 2. Germline V gives CDR1 MNHEY, CDR2 SVGEGT. CDR3 size: 15 residues. CDR3 DNA sequence: TGTGCCAGCAGTTACTCGTACAGGGGGAACACTGAAGCTTTCTTT. As protein: CASSYSYRGNTEAFF.

This clone was seen a handful of times. This rearrangement joins TRBV11-3 to TRBJ1-6; 7 bases are a match to TRBD1. CDR1 and CDR2 from the germline V gene are SGHNT and YENEEA. J gave up 8 bases and V 3 bases, and 4 bases lay outside the gene matches. The CDR3 is made up of 14 amino acids. CDR3 in DNA: TGTGCCAGCAGCTTTACAGGGGTAGATTCACCCCTCCACTTT. Its translation is CASSFTGVDSPLHF.

This clone was counted once. This rearrangement joins TRBV5-4 to TRBJ2-1, with 13 positions matching TRBD2. The germline gives CDR1 SGHNT, CDR2 YYREEE (reference sequence). The CDR3 runs 15 residues. Trimming cost V 2 bases and J 14 bases; bases outside gene matches: 10. The CDR3 DNA reads TGTGCCAGCAGCTTACTAGCGGGAGGGCCAAGAAAGGAGTTCTTC. Residues: CASSLLAGGPRKEFF. Together with reference TRBV5-4 and TRBJ2-1, the CDR3 gives the full variable domain: ETGVTQSPTHLIKTRGQQVTLRCSSQSGHNTVSWYQQALGQGPQFIFQYYREEENGRGNFPPRFSGLQFPNYSSELNVNALELDDSALYLCASSLLAGGPRKEFFGPGTRLTVL.

For this clone: Other DNA variants within this sample encode the same CDR3. The CDR3 protein is CASRPTESSYEQYF. The CDR3 coding sequence is TGTGCCAGCAGACCGACCGAGAGCTCCTACGAGCAGTACTTC. V usage is TRBV2 and J usage is TRBJ2-7; no firm D call. Trimming removed 6 bases at V and 0 bases at J, with 12 bases between. The CDR3 length is 14 residues. CDR1 is SNHLY, CDR2 FYNNEI, per germline.

The chain joins TRBV7-8 to TRBJ2-3; 9 bases agree with TRBD2. The V gene's germline CDR1 is SGHVS and CDR2 FQNEAQ. The CDR3 has 16 residues. J gave up 1 base and V 4 bases, and 6 bases lay outside the gene matches. CDR3 protein: CASSSRRLAGTDTQYF. The CDR3 region has the DNA TGTGCCAGCAGCTCCAGGCGACTAGCGGGCACAGATACGCAGTATTTT.

V and J are TRBV27 and TRBJ2-7; TRBD2 matches 10 bases. The J segment lost 3 bases and the V segment lost 6 bases, leaving 8 bases of the junction unmatched. The CDR3 consists of 15 residues. The germline CDR1 and CDR2 sequences are MNHEY and SMNVEV (reference sequence). In DNA form, the CDR3 reads TGTGCCAGCAGGACCAGGACTAGCGGCAGCTACGAGCAGTACTTC. The encoded protein is CASRTRTSGSYEQYF.

The rearrangement uses TRBV6-6 and TRBJ1-4; D is ambiguous. CDR1 is MNHNY, CDR2 SVGAGI, per germline (reference sequence). Trimming took 5 bases from V and 6 from J, leaving 19 bases between them. The CDR3 length is 16 residues. The CDR3 DNA follows: TGTGCCAGCAGTCAAACTCCCTCCCCTTCGTATGAAAAACTGTTTTTT. Translating gives CASSQTPSPSYEKLFF.